These 13 T cell receptor beta chains were all obtained from the same sample, sequenced in a study of blood T cell repertoires in COVID-19. Generated by immunoSEQ multiplex PCR, the TCRdb table keeps only in-frame clones and is missing some. The sample yields approximately 89,000 clones, around 81% seen once. Sequenced sample: peripheral blood. Receptors originate from a woman between 65 and 79 years old with active or convalescent COVID-19.

The V call is TRBV24-1, the J call TRBJ1-1; tentative D call: TRBD1 (5 bases). Germline V gene data show CDR1 as KGHDR and CDR2 as SFDVKD. The CDR3 is 13 residues long. V shed 5 bases and J shed 2 bases, with 8 bases lying between them. The CDR3 reads CATSARGNTEAFF. CDR3 nucleotides: TGTGCCACCAGTGCAAGGGGAAACACTGAAGCTTTCTTT.

A few counts support this clone. The chain uses TRBV19 and TRBJ2-5, with 8 bases that match TRBD2. The CDR3 has 13 residues. Germline CDR1 and CDR2: LNHDA and SQIVND (reference sequence). Germline trimming cut 5 bases from V and 5 bases from J; bases unmatched to any gene: 4. In nucleotides, the CDR3 is TGTGCCAGTAGTCAGACGGGGGGGGAGACCCAGTACTTC. It encodes CASSQTGGETQYF.

This clone was found a few times. The chain is built from TRBV4-1 and TRBJ1-2; 9 nucleotides agree with TRBD1. This CDR3 is 14 amino acids long. The V gene end was trimmed by 4 bases and the J gene end by 7 bases; junction bases not matched to a gene: 7. Germline CDR1 is MGHRA and CDR2 is YSYEKL. CDR3 DNA sequence: TGCGCCAGCAGCCGGACGACAGGGGGTCTTGGCTACACCTTC. Amino acids: CASSRTTGGLGYTF.

The V gene is TRBV27, the J gene TRBJ2-2; TRBD1 aligns across 9 bases. With V trimmed by 6 bases and J by 1 base, 12 bases remained unmatched. The CDR3 has 18 amino acids. Germline V CDR1 and CDR2: MNHEY, SMNVEV (reference sequence). The CDR3 DNA is TGTGCCAGCAGCCTAAGGCCCGCGACAGGGGGGAACACCGGGGAGCTGTTTTTT. Amino acids: CASSLRPATGGNTGELFF.

The chain couples TRBV19 to TRBJ1-2, with D possibly TRBD1 on 6 matching bases. V shed 2 bases and J shed 5 bases, with 12 bases lying between them. The CDR3 sequence is 14 residues long. The V gene's germline CDR1 is LNHDA and CDR2 SQIVND (reference sequence). This CDR3 is CASSILAGEYGYTF. The CDR3 DNA is TGTGCCAGTAGTATATTGGCAGGGGAGTATGGCTACACCTTC.

J is TRBJ2-2 and V is TRBV24-1; a weak D match, TRBD1 (6 bases). With 7 bases removed from V and 7 bases from J, the gap between germline ends came to 18 bases. Germline V gene lookup returns CDR1 KGHDR and CDR2 SFDVKD. This CDR3 is built from 15 residues. The CDR3 protein is CATSVGQGQDGELFF. The DNA for the CDR3 is TGTGCCACCAGCGTAGGGCAGGGGCAGGACGGGGAGCTGTTTTTT.

The V and J genes are TRBV7-2 and TRBJ1-3, with D maybe TRBD1 (6 bases). Germline lookup yields CDR1 SGHTA and CDR2 FQGNSA. The V and J ends lost 5 bases and 1 base respectively, with 9 bases between them. The CDR3 is 14 residues long. CDR3 amino acids: CASSTDRSGNTIYF. The CDR3 bases are TGTGCCAGCAGCACCGACAGGTCTGGAAACACCATATATTTT.

This chain uses TRBV7-2 with TRBJ1-5; no clear D gene. The CDR3 extends over 16 amino acids. V shed 5 bases and J shed 2 bases, with 16 bases lying between them. Looked up from germline, CDR1 is SGHTA and CDR2 is FQGNSA. CDR3 residues: CASSPSSEYGNQPQHF. The CDR3 nucleotides read TGTGCCAGCAGCCCTTCATCGGAGTACGGCAATCAGCCCCAGCATTTT.

The genes are TRBV29-1 and TRBJ2-7; D is unresolved. Germline V gives CDR1 SQVTM, CDR2 ANQGSEA. The CDR3 loop spans 14 amino acids. Trimming removed 3 bases from V and 2 bases from J, with 14 bases in between. The CDR3 DNA follows: TGCAGCGTTGACAAACCTGGTCCAGCCTACGAGCAGTACTTC. Translation: CSVDKPGPAYEQYF.

J is TRBJ2-3 and V is TRBV7-2; D is perhaps TRBD2 (5 bases). With 3 bases removed from V and 8 bases from J, the gap between germline ends came to 12 bases. The CDR3 sequence is 13 residues long. Germline-derived CDR1 and CDR2 are SGHTA and FQGNSA. Written as DNA, the CDR3 is TGTGCCAGCAGCTTCACCCTAGAGGGTACGCAGTATTTT. This translates into CASSFTLEGTQYF.

The chain has TRBV10-3 and TRBJ1-2, with TRBD1 identical over 8 bases. J gave up 13 bases and V 0 bases, and 10 bases lay outside the gene matches. The CDR3 has 14 residues. CDR1 and CDR2 from the germline V gene are ENHRY and SYGVKD. Here the CDR3 DNA reads TGTGCCATCAGTGAGTCTCCGGACAGGGACGTGGCCACCTTC. As protein: CAISESPDRDVATF.

The chain joins TRBV9 to TRBJ2-3; 8 bases map to TRBD1. In germline, CDR1 is SGDLS, CDR2 YYNGEE. V trimming: 4 bases; J trimming: 6 bases; junction bases outside the gene matches: 7. The CDR3 is 14 amino acids. The CDR3 DNA follows: TGTGCCAGCAGCCCCGGGGCAGGGGGCGATACGCAGTATTTT. Translation gives CASSPGAGGDTQYF.

This clone was found a few times. The chain's CDR3 is CASSVMGEGTEAFF. The CDR3 region has the DNA TGTGCCAGCAGTGTTATGGGAGAAGGAACTGAAGCTTTCTTT. This chain uses TRBV2 with TRBJ1-1, with unresolved D. V was clipped by 4 bases and J by 5 bases, with 14 bases between them. Germline CDR1 is SNHLY and CDR2 is FYNNEI. This CDR3 spans 14 amino acids.